The next 15 T cell receptor beta chains were all read from a single sample in a study of chemoradiotherapy in HPV16-positive cancers. Using immunoSEQ multiplex PCR, the repertoire was profiled, and TCRdb retains in-frame clones only, with some absent. The table lists over 7,000 clones, more than 75% of them singletons, with about 1.9% in the top ten. Sample collection occurred from a patient who underwent chemoradiotherapy. These receptors came from a human donor with HPV-associated anogenital cancer.

V gene TRBV29-1 combines with J gene TRBJ1-1; TRBD1 aligns across 9 bases. The ends lost 3 bases at V and 4 bases at J; junction bases unmatched: 21. CDR1 is SQVTM and CDR2 is ANQGSEA in the germline V gene. The length of the CDR3 is 19 residues. CDR3 in DNA: TGCAGCGTTGAGGACACTACCCGGTTACAGGGGGCGAGGAGCACTGAAGCTTTCTTT. Translating gives CSVEDTTRLQGARSTEAFF.

The chain employs TRBV5-1 and TRBJ1-1; 7 nucleotides agree with TRBD1. The CDR3 has 13 amino acids. Germline trimming cut 2 bases from V and 3 bases from J; bases unmatched to any gene: 1. From germline, CDR1 is SGHRS and CDR2 YFSETQ. The CDR3 reads CASSLGQDTEAFF. CDR3 sequence (DNA): TGCGCCAGCAGCTTAGGACAGGACACTGAAGCTTTCTTT.

This chain links TRBV7-9 with TRBJ2-7; D not resolved. The CDR3 runs 12 residues. Germline CDR1 is SEHNR and CDR2 is FQNEAQ (reference sequence). The ends were cut back, 5 bases at V and 2 bases at J, with 7 bases in the middle. CDR3 protein: CASSPGPYEQYF. The CDR3 bases are TGTGCCAGCAGCCCCGGACCCTACGAGCAGTACTTC.

V usage is TRBV30 and J usage is TRBJ2-2; 11 positions agree with TRBD2. In germline, CDR1 is GTSNPN, CDR2 SVGIG (reference sequence). With V trimmed by 0 bases and J by 5 bases, 5 bases remained unmatched. The CDR3 is 16 residues long. CDR3 amino acids: CAWSVRASGRTGELFF. CDR3 coding DNA: TGTGCCTGGAGTGTACGGGCTAGCGGGAGGACCGGGGAGCTGTTTTTT.

The rearrangement joins TRBV2 to TRBJ1-2; possible D gene TRBD1, 6 bases. V was cut by 5 bases and J by 2 bases, with 18 bases left in between. This CDR3 has 16 residues. The germline V gene encodes CDR1 SNHLY and CDR2 FYNNEI. Here the CDR3 DNA reads TGTGCCAGCAGTCCCACCCGTTGGGGGGGCAACTATGGCTACACCTTC. Translation gives CASSPTRWGGNYGYTF.

The genes are TRBV7-7 and TRBJ2-5; no firm D call. V was pared by 5 bases and J by 5 bases, with 15 bases between. Per germline, CDR1 SSHAT and CDR2 FNYEAQ (reference sequence). The CDR3 totals 14 residues. CDR3: CASSHYTVPETQYF. CDR3 DNA: TGTGCCAGCAGCCACTATACGGTACCGGAGACCCAGTACTTC.

CDR3 bases: TGCGCCAGCAGCCAAGTCCGGGGGGCGACGGGGGGGACTGAAGCTTTCTTT. This gives the protein CASSQVRGATGGTEAFF. The genes are TRBV4-1 and TRBJ1-1, with D possibly TRBD1 on 6 matching bases. Germline V gives CDR1 MGHRA, CDR2 YSYEKL. The CDR3 is 17 amino acids. Trimming removed 1 base from V and 5 bases from J, with 20 bases in between.

V usage is TRBV7-2 and J usage is TRBJ2-3, with unresolved D. The CDR3 has 15 amino acids. Germline-derived CDR1 and CDR2 are SGHTA and FQGNSA. Trimming shortened V by 1 base and J by 1 base, and 9 bases separated the two germline ends. The CDR3 reads CASSLVPTGTDTQYF. Here the CDR3 DNA reads TGTGCCAGCAGCTTAGTTCCGACCGGCACAGATACGCAGTATTTT.

V and J are TRBV30 and TRBJ2-5; D might be TRBD1 (5 bases). CDR3 size: 12 residues. Germline V gives CDR1 GTSNPN, CDR2 SVGIG (reference sequence). V lost 4 bases and J 5 bases, leaving 11 bases between the germline ends. The CDR3 DNA is TGTGCCTGGAACAGGCTAGGGGAGACCCAGTACTTC. Its protein product is CAWNRLGETQYF.

The DNA for the CDR3 is TGTGCCAGCAGTCCGGGGGCGGTGAACACTGAAGCTTTCTTT. Translating gives CASSPGAVNTEAFF. V usage is TRBV6-5 and J usage is TRBJ1-1, with D possibly TRBD1 on 6 matching bases. CDR1 and CDR2 (germline): MNHEY, SVGAGI. Trimming took 5 bases from V and 0 from J, leaving 10 bases between them. This CDR3 has 14 residues.

CDR3 DNA: TGTGCCAGCAGCCGCCAACAGGGACCCTATGGCTACACCTTC. Translation gives CASSRQQGPYGYTF. The chain uses TRBV5-6 and TRBJ1-2; TRBD1 might be the D (6 bases). The CDR3 has 14 residues. From germline, CDR1 is SGHDT and CDR2 YYEEEE. Between the trimmed V and J ends, which lost 4 bases and 4 bases, there was a span of 14 bases.

Only one count was recorded for this clone. The rearrangement uses TRBV7-2 and TRBJ2-3, with D uncertain. Germline CDR1 SGHTA, CDR2 FQGNSA. The CDR3 loop spans 12 amino acids. With 1 base removed from V and 6 bases from J, the gap between germline ends came to 5 bases. The CDR3 sequence: CASSLEWDTQYF. CDR3 nucleotides: TGTGCCAGCAGCTTAGAATGGGATACGCAGTATTTT.

The chain recombines TRBV6-1 with TRBJ2-3, with TRBD2 identical over 10 bases. The V and J ends lost 6 bases and 0 bases, in that order; junction bases with no gene match: 0. The CDR3 length is 14 residues. CDR1 and CDR2 from the germline V gene are MNHNS and SASEGT. CDR3 region: CASRLAGSTDTQYF. Here the CDR3 DNA reads TGTGCCAGCAGACTAGCGGGAAGCACAGATACGCAGTATTTT.

The chain carries TRBV5-1 and TRBJ2-2; no definite D call. The V gene's germline CDR1 is SGHRS and CDR2 YFSETQ. This CDR3 is 16 amino acids long. V was clipped by 2 bases and J by 2 bases, with 13 bases between them. CDR3 in amino acids: CASSFRVSLNTGELFF. CDR3 in DNA: TGCGCCAGCAGCTTCCGGGTCAGCTTAAACACCGGGGAGCTGTTTTTT.

The chain couples TRBV18 to TRBJ2-7; 9 bases line up with TRBD1. This CDR3 is 14 amino acids long. Trimming removed 6 bases from V and 9 bases from J; junction bases left unmatched: 12. Germline CDR1 is KGHSH and CDR2 is LQKENI. The CDR3 sequence: CASSSEGQGSAQYF. CDR3 sequence (DNA): TGTGCCAGCTCTTCGGAGGGACAGGGTTCAGCGCAGTACTTC.